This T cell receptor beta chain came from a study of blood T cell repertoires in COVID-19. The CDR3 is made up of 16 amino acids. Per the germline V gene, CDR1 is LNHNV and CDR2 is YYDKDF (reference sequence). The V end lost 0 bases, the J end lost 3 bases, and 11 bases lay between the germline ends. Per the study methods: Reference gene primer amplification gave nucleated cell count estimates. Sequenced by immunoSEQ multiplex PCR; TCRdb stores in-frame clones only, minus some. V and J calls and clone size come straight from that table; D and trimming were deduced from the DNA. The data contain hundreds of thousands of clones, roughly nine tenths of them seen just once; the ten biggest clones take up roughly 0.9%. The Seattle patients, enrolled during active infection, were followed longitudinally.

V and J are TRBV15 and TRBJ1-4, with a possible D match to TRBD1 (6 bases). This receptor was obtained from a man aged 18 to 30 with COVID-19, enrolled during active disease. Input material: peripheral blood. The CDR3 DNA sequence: TGTGCCACCAGCAGAGATCGGACAGTACCTAATGAAAAACTGTTTTTT. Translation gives CATSRDRTVPNEKLFF. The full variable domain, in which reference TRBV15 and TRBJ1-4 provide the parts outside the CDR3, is DAMVIQNPRYQVTQFGKPVTLSCSQTLNHNVMYWYQQKSSQAPKLLFHYYDKDFNNEADTPDNFQSRRPNTSFCFLDIRSPGLGDTAMYLCATSRDRTVPNEKLFFGSGTQLSVL.